Below, 4 T cell receptor beta chains from the same sample are listed, as sequenced in a study of T cell responses to AZD1222 COVID-19 vaccine. TCRdb's copy holds only in-frame clones and misses some; the assay was immunoSEQ multiplex PCR. The data contain approximately 160,000 clones, 90% to 95% of them singletons. The sequenced sample was peripheral blood, obtained on day 0 of AZD1222 vaccination. The source is an adult in good health.

The V and J genes are TRBV5-6 and TRBJ2-1; D is ambiguous. Germline CDR1 is SGHDT and CDR2 is YYEEEE. The CDR3 is made up of 14 amino acids. Trimming left V 3 bases short and J 8 bases short, with 15 bases between. The CDR3 is CASSYGDKVYEQFF. In nucleotides, the CDR3 is TGTGCCAGCAGCTATGGAGACAAGGTTTATGAGCAGTTCTTC.

This chain joins TRBV4-1 and TRBJ2-7; a possible D gene is TRBD1 (7 bases). Trimming shortened V by 0 bases and J by 4 bases, and 13 bases separated the two germline ends. CDR1 is MGHRA and CDR2 is YSYEKL in the germline V gene. This CDR3 region has 15 residues. The CDR3 region is CASSQELPGGYEQYF. CDR3 coding DNA: TGCGCCAGCAGCCAAGAGCTTCCAGGGGGGTACGAGCAGTACTTC.

The chain is built from TRBV2 and TRBJ2-7, with 10 bases aligning to TRBD1. Germline V gene data show CDR1 as SNHLY and CDR2 as FYNNEI. J gave up 2 bases and V 10 bases, and 5 bases lay outside the gene matches. The CDR3 extends over 13 amino acids. The CDR3 region has the DNA TGTGCCAACATGGACAGGGGGGCCTACGAGCAGTACTTC. This codes for CANMDRGAYEQYF. Variable domain in full (rest from reference TRBV2 and TRBJ2-7): EPEVTQTPSHQVTQMGQEVILRCVPISNHLYFYWYRQILGQKVEFLVSFYNNEISEKSEIFDDQFSVERPDGSNFTLKIRSTKLEDSAMYFCANMDRGAYEQYFGPGTRLTVT.

The V call is TRBV19, the J call TRBJ1-5; 8 bases are shared with TRBD1. The CDR3 contains 15 residues. The ends lost 8 bases at V and 6 bases at J; junction bases unmatched: 12. Per the germline V gene, CDR1 is LNHDA and CDR2 is SQIVND (reference sequence). The CDR3 nucleotides read TGTGCCAGTGTCAATCAGGGGGCGCTTTTTCAGCCCCAGCATTTT. Residues: CASVNQGALFQPQHF.